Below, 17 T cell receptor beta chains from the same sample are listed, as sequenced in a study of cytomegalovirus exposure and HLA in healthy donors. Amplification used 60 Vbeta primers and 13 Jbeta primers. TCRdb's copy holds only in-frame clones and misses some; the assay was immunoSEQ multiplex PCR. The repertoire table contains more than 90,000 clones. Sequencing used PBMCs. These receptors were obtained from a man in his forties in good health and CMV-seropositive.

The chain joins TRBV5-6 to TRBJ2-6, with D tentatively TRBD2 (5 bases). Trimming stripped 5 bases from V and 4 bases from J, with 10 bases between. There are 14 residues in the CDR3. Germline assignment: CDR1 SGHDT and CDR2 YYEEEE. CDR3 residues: CASRAPGGANVLTF. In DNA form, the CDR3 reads TGTGCCAGCAGAGCCCCGGGGGGGGCCAACGTCCTGACTTTC. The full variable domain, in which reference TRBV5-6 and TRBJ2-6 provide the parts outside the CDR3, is DAGVTQSPTHLIKTRGQQVTLRCSPKSGHDTVSWYQQALGQGPQFIFQYYEEEERQRGNFPDRFSGHQFPNYSSELNVNALLLGDSALYLCASRAPGGANVLTFGAGSRLTVL.

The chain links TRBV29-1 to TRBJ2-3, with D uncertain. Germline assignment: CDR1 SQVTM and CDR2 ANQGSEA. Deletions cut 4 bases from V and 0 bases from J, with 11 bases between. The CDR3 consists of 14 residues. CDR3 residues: CSVGTDLSTDTQYF. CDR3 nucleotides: TGCAGCGTTGGAACAGATCTTAGCACAGATACGCAGTATTTT.

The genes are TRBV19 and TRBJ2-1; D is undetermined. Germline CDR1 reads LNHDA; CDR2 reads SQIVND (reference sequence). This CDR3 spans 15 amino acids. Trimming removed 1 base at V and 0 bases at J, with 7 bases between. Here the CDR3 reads CASSIVADSYNEQFF. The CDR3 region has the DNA TGTGCCAGTAGTATAGTGGCCGACTCCTACAATGAGCAGTTCTTC.

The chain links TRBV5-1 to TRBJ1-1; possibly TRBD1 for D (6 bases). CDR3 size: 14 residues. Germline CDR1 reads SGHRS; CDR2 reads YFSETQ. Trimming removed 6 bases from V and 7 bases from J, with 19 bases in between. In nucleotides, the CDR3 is TGCGCCAGCACCTCGGGGGGCCAAAACGGTGAAGCTTTCTTT. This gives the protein CASTSGGQNGEAFF.

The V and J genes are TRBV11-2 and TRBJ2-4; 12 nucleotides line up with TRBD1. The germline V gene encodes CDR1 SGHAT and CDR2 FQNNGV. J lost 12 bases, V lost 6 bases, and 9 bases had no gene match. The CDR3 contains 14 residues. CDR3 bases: TGTGCCAGCAGGGTTCCGGGACAGGGGGCATATCAGTACTTC. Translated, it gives CASRVPGQGAYQYF.

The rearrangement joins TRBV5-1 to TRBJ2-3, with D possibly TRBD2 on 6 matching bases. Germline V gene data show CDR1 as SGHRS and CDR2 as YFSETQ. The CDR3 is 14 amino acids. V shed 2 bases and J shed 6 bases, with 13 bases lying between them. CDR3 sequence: CASSFGTSPDTQYF. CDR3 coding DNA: TGCGCCAGCAGCTTTGGGACTTCCCCCGATACGCAGTATTTT.

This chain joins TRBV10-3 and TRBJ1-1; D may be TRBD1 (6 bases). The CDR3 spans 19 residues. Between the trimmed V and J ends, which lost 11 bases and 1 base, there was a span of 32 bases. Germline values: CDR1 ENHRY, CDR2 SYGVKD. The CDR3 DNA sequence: TGTGCCTCAACAAAGACTAGCGGGGCCCCACAGGGTACGAACACTGAAGCTTTCTTT. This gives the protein CASTKTSGAPQGTNTEAFF.

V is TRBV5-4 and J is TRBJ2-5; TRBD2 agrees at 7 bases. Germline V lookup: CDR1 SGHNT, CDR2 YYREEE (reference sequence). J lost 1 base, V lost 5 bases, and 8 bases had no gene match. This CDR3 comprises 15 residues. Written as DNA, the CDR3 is TGTGCCAGCAGGAATGGGCCGGGAGGCCAAGAGACCCAGTACTTC. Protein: CASRNGPGGQETQYF.

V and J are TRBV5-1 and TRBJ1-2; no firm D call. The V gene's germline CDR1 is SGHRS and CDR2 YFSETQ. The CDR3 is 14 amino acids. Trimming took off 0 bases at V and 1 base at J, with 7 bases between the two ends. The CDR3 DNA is TGCGCCAGCAGCTTGGGAACAGTTAACTATGGCTACACCTTC. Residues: CASSLGTVNYGYTF.

CDR3 loop: CASSPGTSALNTEAFF. DNA of the CDR3: TGTGCCAGCAGCCCGGGGACTTCAGCTCTCAACACTGAAGCTTTCTTT. This chain connects TRBV7-9 to TRBJ1-1, with a tentative D call TRBD1 (5 bases). The germline V gene encodes CDR1 SEHNR and CDR2 FQNEAQ (reference sequence). V was trimmed by 5 bases and J by 2 bases, leaving 18 bases between them. The CDR3 is made up of 16 amino acids.

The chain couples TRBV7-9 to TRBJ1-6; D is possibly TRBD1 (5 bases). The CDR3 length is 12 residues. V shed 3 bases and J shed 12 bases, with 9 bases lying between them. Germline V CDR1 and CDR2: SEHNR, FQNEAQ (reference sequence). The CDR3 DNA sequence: TGTGCCAGCAGCTTTTCAGGACAACCCCTCCACTTT. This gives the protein CASSFSGQPLHF.

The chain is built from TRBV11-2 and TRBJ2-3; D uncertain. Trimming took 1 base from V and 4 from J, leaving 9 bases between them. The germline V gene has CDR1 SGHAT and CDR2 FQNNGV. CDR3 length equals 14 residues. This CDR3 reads CASSLGLGADTQYF. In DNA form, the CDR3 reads TGTGCCAGCAGCTTAGGGCTAGGAGCAGATACGCAGTATTTT. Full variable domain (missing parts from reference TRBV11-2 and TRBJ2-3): EAGVAQSPRYKIIEKRQSVAFWCNPISGHATLYWYQQILGQGPKLLIQFQNNGVVDDSQLPKDRFSAERLKGVDSTLKIQPAKLEDSAVYLCASSLGLGADTQYFGPGTRLTVL.

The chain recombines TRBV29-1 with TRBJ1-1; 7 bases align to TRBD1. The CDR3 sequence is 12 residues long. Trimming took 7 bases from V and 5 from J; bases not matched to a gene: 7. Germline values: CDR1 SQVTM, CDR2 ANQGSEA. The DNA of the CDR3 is TGCAGCGCACAGGGGCCGGCGACTGAAGCTTTCTTT. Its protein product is CSAQGPATEAFF.

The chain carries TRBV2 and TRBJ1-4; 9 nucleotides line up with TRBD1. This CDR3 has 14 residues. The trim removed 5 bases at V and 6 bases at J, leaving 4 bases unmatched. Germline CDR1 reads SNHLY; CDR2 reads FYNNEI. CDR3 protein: CASSSGTGYEKLFF. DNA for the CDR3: TGTGCCAGCAGTTCCGGGACAGGGTATGAAAAACTGTTTTTT.

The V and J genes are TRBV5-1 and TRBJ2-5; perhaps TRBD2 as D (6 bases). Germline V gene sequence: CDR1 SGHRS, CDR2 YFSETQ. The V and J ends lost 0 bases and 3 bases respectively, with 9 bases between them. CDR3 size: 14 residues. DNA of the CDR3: TGCGCCAGCAGCTTGGCGGGACTGGAAGAGACCCAGTACTTC. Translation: CASSLAGLEETQYF.

The CDR3 DNA reads TGTGCCAGCGGGGAGATTAACGGGAAGGGCTACACCTTC. It yields the protein CASGEINGKGYTF. The chain links TRBV28 to TRBJ1-2; D ambiguous. V lost 8 bases to trimming and J lost 8 bases, with 18 bases between them. The germline CDR1 and CDR2 sequences are MDHEN and SYDVKM. The CDR3 length is 13 residues.

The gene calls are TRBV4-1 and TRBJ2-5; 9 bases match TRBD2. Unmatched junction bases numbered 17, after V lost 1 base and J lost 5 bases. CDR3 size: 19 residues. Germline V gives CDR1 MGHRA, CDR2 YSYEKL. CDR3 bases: TGCGCCAGCAGCCAAGCTTACCCCGGGGCGGGAGGGAGTGGGGAGACCCAGTACTTC. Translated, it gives CASSQAYPGAGGSGETQYF.